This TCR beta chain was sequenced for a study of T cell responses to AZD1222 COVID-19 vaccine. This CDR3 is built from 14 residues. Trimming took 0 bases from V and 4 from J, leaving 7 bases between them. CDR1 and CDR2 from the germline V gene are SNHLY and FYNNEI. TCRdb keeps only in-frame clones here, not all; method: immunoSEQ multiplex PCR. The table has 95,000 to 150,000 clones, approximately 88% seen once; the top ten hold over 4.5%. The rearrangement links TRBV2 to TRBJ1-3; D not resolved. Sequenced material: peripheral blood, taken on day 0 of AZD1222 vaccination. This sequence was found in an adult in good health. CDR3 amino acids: CASSEAGEGNTIYF. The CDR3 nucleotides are TGTGCCAGCAGTGAAGCTGGGGAAGGAAACACCATATATTTT. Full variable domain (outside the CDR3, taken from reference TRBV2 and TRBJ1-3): EPEVTQTPSHQVTQMGQEVILRCVPISNHLYFYWYRQILGQKVEFLVSFYNNEISEKSEIFDDQFSVERPDGSNFTLKIRSTKLEDSAMYFCASSEAGEGNTIYFGEGSWLTVV.